The 26 T cell receptor beta chains below all came from one sample that was sequenced in a study of blood T cell repertoires in COVID-19. Data came from immunoSEQ multiplex PCR; TCRdb stores just in-frame clones and leaves some out. The sample has hundreds of thousands of clones, around 90% seen once; the top ten hold 1%. The sequenced sample consisted of PBMCs or T cells enriched from blood (not recorded which). These receptors all stem from a woman in her 30s who had recovered from COVID-19.

The chain uses TRBV28 and TRBJ2-3, with 11 bases lining up with TRBD2. The trim removed 1 base at V and 6 bases at J, leaving 6 bases unmatched. The CDR3 loop spans 16 amino acids. Germline CDR1 is MDHEN and CDR2 is SYDVKM. The CDR3 sequence is CASSLLTSGGWDTQYF. In nucleotides, the CDR3 is TGTGCCAGCAGTTTATTAACTAGCGGGGGCTGGGATACGCAGTATTTT.

This clone was seen only a few times. The J gene is TRBJ2-1, the V gene TRBV12-2; TRBD2, the table's D call, was not compared with the DNA. TRBV12-2 is reported as a pseudogene. The CDR3 totals 18 residues. CDR3 DNA: TGTGCAAGTCGCCATACGACTAGCGGGGGGGCGATTTGCAATGAGCAGTTCTTC. It specifies CASRHTTSGGAICNEQFF.

The chain recombines TRBV9 with TRBJ2-1; 10 bases fit TRBD2. CDR3 length equals 18 residues. Germline V lookup: CDR1 SGDLS, CDR2 YYNGEE. Trimming at V came to 0 bases and at J to 0 bases, leaving 6 bases not matched to a gene. CDR3 bases: TGTGCCAGCAGCGTAGGTTATAGCGGGAGGAGCTCCTACAATGAGCAGTTCTTC. It is translated as CASSVGYSGRSSYNEQFF.

The DNA for the CDR3 is TGTGCCAGCAGCTCCGGGACTAGCGGGATGACAGATACGCAGTATTTT. Its protein is CASSSGTSGMTDTQYF. The rearrangement uses TRBV7-9 and TRBJ2-3, with TRBD2 identical over 13 bases. Trimming at V came to 4 bases and at J to 3 bases, leaving 4 bases not matched to a gene. The CDR3 sequence is 16 residues long. CDR1 and CDR2 (germline): SEHNR, FQNEAQ (reference sequence).

The rearrangement links TRBV7-9 to TRBJ1-1; D may be TRBD1 (5 bases). Germline CDR1 reads SEHNR; CDR2 reads FQNEAQ (reference sequence). CDR3 length equals 11 residues. The V gene lost 3 bases and the J gene lost 10 bases, with 9 bases spanning the gap. The CDR3 DNA follows: TGTGCCAGCAGCTTCACGGGGGTAGCTTTCTTT. Translation gives CASSFTGVAFF.

This clone was observed a few times. This chain's CDR3 is CASSQGYNSPLHF. CDR3 DNA sequence: TGTGCCAGCTCACAGGGATATAATTCACCCCTCCACTTT. The rearrangement uses TRBV25-1 and TRBJ1-6; TRBD1 might be the D (6 bases). The ends were cut back, 8 bases at V and 4 bases at J, with 9 bases in the middle. Per germline, CDR1 MGHDK and CDR2 SYGVNS. The CDR3 spans 13 residues.

The J gene is TRBJ2-2, the V gene TRBV10-3; 11 positions match TRBD1. J was trimmed by 3 bases and V by 8 bases; bases with no gene match: 2. Germline V lookup: CDR1 ENHRY, CDR2 SYGVKD. CDR3 length: 14 residues. Here the CDR3 reads CAIGTGGDTGELFF. The CDR3 nucleotides read TGTGCCATCGGGACAGGGGGGGACACCGGGGAGCTGTTTTTT.

The chain joins TRBV15 to TRBJ2-3; D may be TRBD2 (6 bases). Trimming took off 4 bases at V and 3 bases at J, with 14 bases between the two ends. The CDR3 spans 15 residues. Germline loops: CDR1 LNHNV, CDR2 YYDKDF (reference sequence). This chain's CDR3 is CATSTRDSLTDTQYF. The CDR3 nucleotides are TGTGCCACCAGCACACGGGACTCGCTTACAGATACGCAGTATTTT.

The chain has TRBV28 and TRBJ1-4, with D unresolved. The CDR3 totals 12 residues. Germline CDR1 MDHEN, CDR2 SYDVKM. V lost 10 bases, J lost 10 bases, and 16 bases lay in between. The CDR3 region has the DNA TGTGCCATCGGGAGGAGTTTAGGAAAACTGTTTTTT. As protein: CAIGRSLGKLFF.

The CDR3 DNA reads as TGCAGCGTTGTAAGTAGACGGGACAGCGAACAATACTATGGCGGCTACACCTTC. Translating gives CSVVSRRDSEQYYGGYTF. The V call is TRBV29-1, the J call TRBJ1-2; 7 bases map to TRBD1. This CDR3 spans 18 amino acids. Germline V CDR1 and CDR2: SQVTM, ANQGSEA. The J segment lost 8 bases and the V segment lost 4 bases, leaving 25 bases of the junction unmatched.

The genes are TRBV6-5 and TRBJ1-6, with D possibly TRBD1 on 6 matching bases. CDR3 size: 14 residues. V was clipped by 6 bases and J by 7 bases, with 13 bases between them. Germline V lookup: CDR1 MNHEY, CDR2 SVGAGI. CDR3 loop: CASRAGARNSPLHF. The DNA of the CDR3 is TGTGCCAGCAGGGCGGGGGCTAGGAATTCACCCCTCCACTTT.

This sequence joins TRBV6-6 and TRBJ2-7; 10 bases match TRBD2. The CDR3 runs to 18 residues. J was trimmed by 0 bases and V by 5 bases; bases with no gene match: 13. Germline V gene sequence: CDR1 MNHNY, CDR2 SVGAGI (reference sequence). The CDR3: CASSRRVLAGISSYEQYF. In DNA, the CDR3 is TGTGCCAGCAGTCGAAGGGTACTAGCGGGGATCAGCTCCTACGAGCAGTACTTC.

V is TRBV28 and J is TRBJ1-1; 8 bases line up with TRBD1. The CDR3 has 13 residues. Trimming took 5 bases from V and 8 from J; bases not matched to a gene: 7. Germline assignment: CDR1 MDHEN and CDR2 SYDVKM. CDR3 sequence: CASSLRTGLEAFF. CDR3 nucleotides: TGTGCCAGCAGTCTTAGGACAGGGCTCGAAGCTTTCTTT.

The V and J genes are TRBV4-3 and TRBJ1-1, with TRBD1 matching 8 bases. V shed 5 bases and J 5 bases; nucleotides not matched to a gene: 10. The CDR3 extends over 15 amino acids. CDR1 is LGHNA and CDR2 is YSLEER in the germline V gene. In DNA, the CDR3 is TGCGCCAGCAGCTCTACGGACAGGGTAAGGACTGAAGCTTTCTTT. Translating it yields CASSSTDRVRTEAFF.

V is TRBV7-2 and J is TRBJ1-4; TRBD1 matches 9 bases. The CDR3 extends over 12 amino acids. Looked up from germline, CDR1 is SGHTA and CDR2 is FQGNSA. V dropped 4 bases and J dropped 11; count of bases not matched to a gene: 2. CDR3 protein: CASSWTGEKLFF. The CDR3 DNA reads TGTGCCAGCAGCTGGACAGGGGAGAAACTGTTTTTT.

The chain has TRBV12-3 or TRBV12-4 and TRBJ1-1; D may be TRBD1 (6 bases). V shed 8 bases and J shed 8 bases, with 15 bases lying between them. The CDR3 has 12 residues. CDR3: CASRTVIQEAFF. The CDR3 DNA follows: TGTGCCAGCCGGACAGTGATTCAAGAAGCTTTCTTT.

The chain carries TRBV11-2 and TRBJ1-5, with 8 nucleotides matching TRBD1. The CDR3 covers 16 residues. CDR1 is SGHAT, CDR2 FQNNGV, per germline. Losses at the gene ends were 1 base for V and 6 bases for J; bases not matched to a gene: 8. The CDR3 DNA follows: TGTGCCAGCAGCTTAGGGACAGGGAGTGGTGGTCAGCCCCAGCATTTT. This translates into CASSLGTGSGGQPQHF.

The chain employs TRBV5-8 and TRBJ1-3, with a weak D call TRBD1 (5 bases). CDR3 length: 15 amino acids. V lost 3 bases and J lost 2, with 12 bases in between. Germline CDR1 and CDR2: SGHTS and YDEGEE. CDR3 protein: CASSYRTSTGNTIYF. CDR3 DNA sequence: TGTGCCAGCAGCTACCGGACAAGTACTGGAAACACCATATATTTT.

The chain combines TRBV7-9 with TRBJ2-7; possibly TRBD1 for D (6 bases). The CDR3 is 18 residues long. The V gene's germline CDR1 is SEHNR and CDR2 FQNEAQ (reference sequence). Trimming stripped 4 bases from V and 4 bases from J, with 26 bases between. The CDR3 spells CASSSPPPGQEQGYEQYF. DNA of the CDR3: TGTGCCAGCAGCTCCCCCCCTCCGGGACAAGAGCAAGGGTACGAGCAGTACTTC.

J is TRBJ1-1 and V is TRBV5-4, with D uncertain. The CDR3 has 16 residues. Germline-derived CDR1 and CDR2 are SGHNT and YYREEE (reference sequence). Trimming pared 0 bases from V and 0 bases from J, leaving 12 bases between. The CDR3 reads CASSLDLAGMNTEAFF. The CDR3 region has the DNA TGTGCCAGCAGCTTGGATCTGGCGGGCATGAACACTGAAGCTTTCTTT.

The V call is TRBV5-4, the J call TRBJ1-2; D call uncertain. The V gene's germline CDR1 is SGHNT and CDR2 YYREEE (reference sequence). V was pared by 3 bases and J by 2 bases, with 11 bases between. The CDR3 consists of 14 residues. In nucleotides, the CDR3 is TGTGCCAGCAGCTCCGTCGGGATCAACTATGGCTACACCTTC. Its translation: CASSSVGINYGYTF.

The V gene is TRBV30, the J gene TRBJ1-5, with D possibly TRBD1 on 5 matching bases. Trimming pared 1 base from V and 0 bases from J, leaving 19 bases between. Looked up from germline, CDR1 is GTSNPN and CDR2 is SVGIG (reference sequence). The length of the CDR3 is 18 residues. The CDR3 region has the DNA TGTGCCTGGAGTGGGGGCCCGACAGCAGGACCTAGCAATCAGCCCCAGCATTTT. Its translation: CAWSGGPTAGPSNQPQHF.

This chain links TRBV2 with TRBJ1-2; D possibly corresponds to TRBD1 (6 bases). Trimming took 7 bases from V and 6 from J, leaving 15 bases between them. The germline CDR1 and CDR2 sequences are SNHLY and FYNNEI. CDR3 length: 13 residues. CDR3 nucleotides: TGTGCCAGCAAGGACAGTATGTGGAATGGCTACACCTTC. Its translation is CASKDSMWNGYTF.

The chain carries TRBV6-4 and TRBJ2-2, with D perhaps TRBD2 (6 bases). V was cut by 2 bases and J by 0 bases, with 10 bases left in between. The CDR3 is 16 amino acids. CDR1 is MRHNA, CDR2 SNTAGT, per germline. The CDR3 sequence: CASSDGGSTNTGELFF. In DNA, the CDR3 is TGTGCCAGCAGTGACGGGGGGTCTACGAACACCGGGGAGCTGTTTTTT.

This chain joins TRBV18 and TRBJ1-1, with D perhaps TRBD1 (6 bases). The V end was cut by 3 bases, the J end by 8 bases, with 16 bases between. CDR1 and CDR2 (germline): KGHSH, LQKENI. The CDR3 is 14 amino acids. CDR3 DNA sequence: TGTGCCAGCTCACCGGGTCGGTCGCAGGGGGAAGCTTTCTTT. Protein sequence: CASSPGRSQGEAFF.

The chain joins TRBV28 to TRBJ1-1, with D possibly matching TRBD1 (6 bases). Trimming took 6 bases from V and 1 from J, leaving 24 bases between them. This CDR3 has 18 amino acids. The germline gives CDR1 MDHEN, CDR2 SYDVKM. The CDR3 is CASSPFLWGLNSNTEAFF. The CDR3 nucleotides are TGTGCCAGCAGCCCTTTTCTGTGGGGGCTTAATTCGAACACTGAAGCTTTCTTT.